This T cell receptor beta chain was sequenced for a study of T-cell reconstitution after alpha-beta-depleted transplantation in children. Unique molecular identifiers were used in preparing the TCRbeta library. TCRdb reanalysed the PCR reads using MiXCR and keeps one entry per CDR3 protein. The table includes approximately 490,000 distinct CDR3 sequences, around an eighth detected once. Deletions cut 5 bases from V and 0 bases from J, with 14 bases between. From germline, CDR1 is GTSNPN and CDR2 SVGIG (reference sequence). The CDR3 is 14 residues long. The material was PBMCs from the stem cell graft donor, obtained from the stem cell graft. The TCR comes from a human donor who donated a stem cell graft to a child with combined immunodeficiency. This chain joins TRBV30 and TRBJ2-7; D not resolved. CDR3 protein: CAWRPAGNSYEQYF. The CDR3 nucleotides read TGTGCCTGGCGCCCAGCTGGCAACTCCTACGAGCAGTACTTC.